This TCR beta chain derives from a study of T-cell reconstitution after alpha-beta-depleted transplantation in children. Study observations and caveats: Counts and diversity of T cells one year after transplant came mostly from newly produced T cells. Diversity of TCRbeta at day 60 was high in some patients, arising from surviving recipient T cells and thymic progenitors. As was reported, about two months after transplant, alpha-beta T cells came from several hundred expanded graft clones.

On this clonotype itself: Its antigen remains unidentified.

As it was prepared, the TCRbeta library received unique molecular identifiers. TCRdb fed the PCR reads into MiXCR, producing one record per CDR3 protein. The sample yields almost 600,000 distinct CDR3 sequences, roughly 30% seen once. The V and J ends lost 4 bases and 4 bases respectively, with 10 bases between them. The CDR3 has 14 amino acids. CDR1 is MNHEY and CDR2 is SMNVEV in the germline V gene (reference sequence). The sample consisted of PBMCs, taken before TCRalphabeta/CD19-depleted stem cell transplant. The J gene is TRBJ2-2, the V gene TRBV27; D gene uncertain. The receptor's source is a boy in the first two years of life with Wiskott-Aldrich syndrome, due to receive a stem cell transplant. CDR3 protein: CASSSTSITGELFF. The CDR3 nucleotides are TGTGCCAGCAGTTCGACATCGATCACCGGGGAGCTGTTTTTT.